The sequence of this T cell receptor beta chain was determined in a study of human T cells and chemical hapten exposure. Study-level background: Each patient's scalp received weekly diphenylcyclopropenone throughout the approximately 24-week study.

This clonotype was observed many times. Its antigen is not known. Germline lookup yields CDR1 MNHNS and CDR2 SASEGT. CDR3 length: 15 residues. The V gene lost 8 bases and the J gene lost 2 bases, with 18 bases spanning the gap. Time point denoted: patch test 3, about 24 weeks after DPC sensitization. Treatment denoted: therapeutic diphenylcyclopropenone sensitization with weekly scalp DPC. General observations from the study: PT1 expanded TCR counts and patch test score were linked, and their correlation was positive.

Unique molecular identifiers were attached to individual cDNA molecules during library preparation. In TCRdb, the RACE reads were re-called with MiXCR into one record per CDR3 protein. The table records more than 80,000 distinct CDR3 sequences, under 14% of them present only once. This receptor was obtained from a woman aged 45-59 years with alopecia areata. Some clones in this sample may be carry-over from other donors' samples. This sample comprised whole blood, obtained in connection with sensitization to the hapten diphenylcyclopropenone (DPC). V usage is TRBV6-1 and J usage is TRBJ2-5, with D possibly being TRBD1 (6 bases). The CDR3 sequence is CASRDSTRGQETQYF. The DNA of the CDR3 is TGTGCCAGCCGAGACTCAACTAGGGGGCAAGAGACCCAGTACTTC.